Following are 30 T cell receptor beta chains from one sample sequenced in a study of cytomegalovirus exposure and HLA in healthy donors. The PCR had 60 Vbeta and 13 Jbeta primers. The assay was immunoSEQ multiplex PCR, and TCRdb's table has in-frame clones only and misses some. The record lists roughly 50,000 clones, of which the ten most abundant hold 2% to 2.5%. The material sequenced was PBMCs. The receptors come from a woman in her forties in good health and CMV-seronegative.

The chain couples TRBV6-6 to TRBJ1-1; D unresolved. Germline loops: CDR1 MNHNY, CDR2 SVGAGI (reference sequence). There are 14 residues in the CDR3. V dropped 5 bases and J dropped 3 bases, with 13 bases sitting between them. The CDR3 sequence: CASSRLGGDTEAFF. CDR3 nucleotides: TGTGCCAGCAGTAGACTGGGAGGTGACACTGAAGCTTTCTTT.

J is TRBJ2-3 and V is TRBV9, with 10 bases aligning to TRBD2. The germline V gene has CDR1 SGDLS and CDR2 YYNGEE. This CDR3 region has 16 residues. V lost 2 bases, J lost 2 bases, and 5 bases stayed unmatched. DNA for the CDR3: TGTGCCAGCAGCGTTAAGCGGGGGGGCTACACAGATACGCAGTATTTT. It yields the protein CASSVKRGGYTDTQYF.

J is TRBJ1-1 and V is TRBV5-4; maybe TRBD1 (6 bases). Trimming left V 2 bases short and J 3 bases short, with 14 bases between. The CDR3 length is 15 residues. Germline-derived CDR1 and CDR2 are SGHNT and YYREEE (reference sequence). The DNA for the CDR3 is TGTGCCAGCAGCTTCCAGACAGGTGGGGACACTGAAGCTTTCTTT. Amino acid sequence: CASSFQTGGDTEAFF. Drawing the rest from reference TRBV5-4 and TRBJ1-1, the complete variable domain is ETGVTQSPTHLIKTRGQQVTLRCSSQSGHNTVSWYQQALGQGPQFIFQYYREEENGRGNFPPRFSGLQFPNYSSELNVNALELDDSALYLCASSFQTGGDTEAFFGQGTRLTVV.

J is TRBJ2-7 and V is TRBV4-2; 7 bases are shared with TRBD1. CDR3 size: 15 residues. Trimming took 0 bases from V and 2 from J; bases not matched to a gene: 4. Germline CDR1 is LGHNA and CDR2 is YNFKEQ. The CDR3 protein is CASSQERDSPYEQYF. CDR3 DNA: TGTGCCAGCAGCCAAGAAAGGGACAGTCCCTACGAGCAGTACTTC.

This sequence joins TRBV19 and TRBJ2-6; 7 bases line up with TRBD2. Germline V gene data show CDR1 as LNHDA and CDR2 as SQIVND (reference sequence). Trimming removed 4 bases from V and 3 bases from J; junction bases left unmatched: 3. This CDR3 is 15 amino acids long. The CDR3 nucleotides read TGTGCCAGTAGTACGGGGGGTGATGGGGCCAACGTCCTGACTTTC. It yields the protein CASSTGGDGANVLTF.

V and J are TRBV6-1 and TRBJ1-1; D may be TRBD1 (5 bases). The CDR3 has 16 residues. Germline-derived CDR1 and CDR2 are MNHNS and SASEGT. V was pared by 1 base and J by 3 bases, with 15 bases between. The DNA of the CDR3 is TGTGCCAGCAGTGAAGTAGGGGCAGGGTCCCACACTGAAGCTTTCTTT. Protein product: CASSEVGAGSHTEAFF.

The chain links TRBV30 to TRBJ1-1, with D unclear. Trimming left V 0 bases short and J 4 bases short, with 6 bases between. CDR1 GTSNPN and CDR2 SVGIG come from the germline V gene (reference sequence). The CDR3 covers 12 residues. CDR3 DNA sequence: TGTGCCTGGAGTGTAACTAGCACTGAAGCTTTCTTT. Protein: CAWSVTSTEAFF.

V is TRBV29-1 and J is TRBJ2-1; D perhaps matches TRBD2 (6 bases). This CDR3 has 10 residues. Germline assignment: CDR1 SQVTM and CDR2 ANQGSEA. The CDR3 bases are TGCAGGGCCGGGGGCAATGAGCAGTTCTTC. Amino acid sequence: CRAGGNEQFF.

The chain is built from TRBV19 and TRBJ1-3, with D possibly matching TRBD1 (5 bases). The germline V and J ends were trimmed by 7 bases and 2 bases, with 12 bases remaining between them. The CDR3 runs to 14 residues. Germline values: CDR1 LNHDA, CDR2 SQIVND (reference sequence). Here the CDR3 DNA reads TGTGCCAGTAACTCCTGGGGCGCTGGAAACACCATATATTTT. This encodes CASNSWGAGNTIYF.

This chain connects TRBV29-1 to TRBJ2-1, with 14 bases aligning to TRBD2. From germline, CDR1 is SQVTM and CDR2 ANQGSEA. The CDR3 is 15 amino acids. With V trimmed by 3 bases and J by 9 bases, 7 bases remained unmatched. Here the CDR3 DNA reads TGCAGCGTTGACCCGGGACTAGCGGGAGTGGCTGAGCAGTTCTTC. Translation: CSVDPGLAGVAEQFF.

The rearrangement joins TRBV2 to TRBJ1-5, with TRBD1 matching 7 bases. CDR3 length: 16 residues. Trimming cost V 6 bases and J 3 bases; bases outside gene matches: 11. From germline, CDR1 is SNHLY and CDR2 FYNNEI. CDR3 DNA: TGTGCCAGCAGATCCCGCCCCGACAGGGCCAATCAGCCCCAGCATTTT. It is translated as CASRSRPDRANQPQHF.

The CDR3 bases are TGTGCCAGCAGCTTGGGACAGGGAATGAATGGCTACACCTTC. Amino acids: CASSLGQGMNGYTF. V and J are TRBV7-9 and TRBJ1-2; 9 positions match TRBD1. The germline gives CDR1 SEHNR, CDR2 FQNEAQ (reference sequence). The CDR3 is made up of 14 amino acids. Losses at the gene ends were 3 bases for V and 6 bases for J; bases not matched to a gene: 5.

V and J are TRBV18 and TRBJ2-4, with 9 bases identical to TRBD1. V trimming: 3 bases; J trimming: 6 bases; junction bases outside the gene matches: 0. In germline, CDR1 is KGHSH, CDR2 LQKENI. This CDR3 comprises 13 residues. The CDR3 protein is CASSPGQGNIQYF. The CDR3 DNA follows: TGTGCCAGCTCACCGGGACAGGGAAACATTCAGTACTTC.

This sequence joins TRBV29-1 and TRBJ1-3; D is possibly TRBD1 (6 bases). V dropped 6 bases and J dropped 0 bases, with 9 bases sitting between them. Germline V gene sequence: CDR1 SQVTM, CDR2 ANQGSEA. The CDR3 runs 13 residues. The chain's CDR3 is CSVSQGSGNTIYF. In DNA form, the CDR3 reads TGCAGCGTCTCACAGGGCTCTGGAAACACCATATATTTT.

Concerning this clone: An end of the junction does not agree with germline; a read error may underlie this. J is TRBJ2-2 and V is TRBV7-7, with 8 bases identical to TRBD1. The length of the CDR3 is 14 residues. From germline, CDR1 is SSHAT and CDR2 FNYEAQ (reference sequence). CDR3 protein: CASKQGANTGELFF. CDR3 coding DNA: TGTGCTAGCAAACAGGGGGCGAACACCGGGGAGCTGTTTTTT.

This chain links TRBV6-5 with TRBJ2-1; perhaps TRBD1 as D (5 bases). The CDR3 extends over 14 amino acids. Germline V gene data show CDR1 as MNHEY and CDR2 as SVGAGI. Trimming cost V 8 bases and J 4 bases, with 15 bases left between them. Here the CDR3 DNA reads TGTGCCAGCGGGAAGGGGCAACCGTACAATGAGCAGTTCTTC. Protein sequence: CASGKGQPYNEQFF.

The V gene is TRBV5-4, the J gene TRBJ2-7; D may be TRBD2 (6 bases). V was trimmed by 2 bases and J by 7 bases, leaving 22 bases between them. The CDR3 contains 16 residues. CDR1 and CDR2 from the germline V gene are SGHNT and YYREEE (reference sequence). In DNA, the CDR3 is TGTGCCAGCAGCTTTGGGGTGGGGGACTCGTCCGCTGAGCAGTACTTC. Translating it yields CASSFGVGDSSAEQYF.

V gene TRBV19 combines with J gene TRBJ2-7; 10 bases match TRBD1. Germline CDR1 and CDR2: LNHDA and SQIVND (reference sequence). The CDR3 has 14 residues. With 4 bases clipped from V and 4 bases from J, the junction kept 4 bases outside the gene matches. The CDR3 DNA sequence: TGTGCCAGTAGTAGTAGGACAGGGGGTTACGAGCAGTACTTC. This codes for CASSSRTGGYEQYF.

This sequence joins TRBV10-3 and TRBJ1-1; 9 bases agree with TRBD1. The junction had 17 bases not matched to a gene; V was cut back by 0 bases and J by 3 bases. CDR1 is ENHRY and CDR2 is SYGVKD in the germline V gene. The CDR3 is made up of 20 amino acids. The DNA of the CDR3 is TGTGCCATCAGTGAGTCCGACAGGGGGGAGTTCGTTGGGAGTGACACTGAAGCTTTCTTT. Protein: CAISESDRGEFVGSDTEAFF.

This chain connects TRBV7-3 to TRBJ2-3; TRBD2 agrees at 7 bases. Germline assignment: CDR1 SGHTA and CDR2 FQGTGA. The CDR3 extends over 17 amino acids. V lost 4 bases and J lost 0; bases outside the gene matches: 10. CDR3 coding DNA: TGTGCCAGCAGCTCCCAACGGACGGGACTAAGCACAGATACGCAGTATTTT. Translating gives CASSSQRTGLSTDTQYF.

The chain is built from TRBV10-3 and TRBJ1-1, with a tentative D call TRBD1 (5 bases). The CDR3 is made up of 11 amino acids. The germline CDR1 and CDR2 sequences are ENHRY and SYGVKD. V was trimmed by 8 bases and J by 2 bases, leaving 6 bases between them. As DNA, the CDR3 is TGTGCCATCCAGGGTAACACTGAAGCTTTCTTT. Translated: CAIQGNTEAFF.

V and J are TRBV14 and TRBJ2-5, with TRBD1 matching 9 bases. The CDR3 runs 12 residues. Germline loops: CDR1 SGHDN, CDR2 FVKESK. The J segment lost 7 bases and the V segment lost 3 bases, leaving 0 bases of the junction unmatched. The CDR3 nucleotides read TGTGCCAGCAGCCAGGACAGGGGGACCCAGTACTTC. As protein: CASSQDRGTQYF.

The chain is built from TRBV2 and TRBJ1-1, with a weak D call TRBD1 (6 bases). This CDR3 comprises 14 residues. V lost 10 bases to trimming and J lost 0 bases, with 15 bases between them. Germline V gene data show CDR1 as SNHLY and CDR2 as FYNNEI. CDR3: CATGPRGLNTEAFF. The DNA of the CDR3 is TGTGCCACCGGACCAAGGGGGTTGAACACTGAAGCTTTCTTT.

The V call is TRBV25-1, the J call TRBJ2-2; 7 bases are shared with TRBD1. Trimming at V came to 5 bases and at J to 3 bases, leaving 6 bases not matched to a gene. Germline V gene data show CDR1 as MGHDK and CDR2 as SYGVNS. This CDR3 is 15 amino acids long. The CDR3 loop is CASSPHTGDTGELFF. In DNA, the CDR3 is TGTGCCAGCAGTCCCCATACAGGGGACACCGGGGAGCTGTTTTTT.

This rearrangement joins TRBV6-1 to TRBJ1-1; no clear D gene. V gave up 2 bases and J gave up 1 base, with 8 bases separating them. Germline CDR1 and CDR2: MNHNS and SASEGT. The CDR3 loop spans 14 amino acids. CDR3 protein: CASSEWRENTEAFF. CDR3 in DNA: TGTGCCAGCAGTGAATGGAGGGAGAACACTGAAGCTTTCTTT.

The chain recombines TRBV11-2 with TRBJ2-7; TRBD1 agrees at 7 bases. Germline CDR1 reads SGHAT; CDR2 reads FQNNGV. The CDR3 runs to 15 residues. Trimming at V came to 5 bases and at J to 3 bases, leaving 10 bases not matched to a gene. Written as DNA, the CDR3 is TGTGCCAGCAGCATGGGCTCTGGACAGGTCTACGAGCAGTACTTC. It specifies CASSMGSGQVYEQYF.

The V call is TRBV15, the J call TRBJ2-5, with TRBD1 as a possible D gene (5 bases). The germline V and J ends were trimmed by 9 bases and 2 bases, with 7 bases remaining between them. CDR3 length equals 11 residues. Germline values: CDR1 LNHNV, CDR2 YYDKDF (reference sequence). For the CDR3, the DNA is TGTGCCACAAGGGGTCAAGAGACCCAGTACTTC. Its protein is CATRGQETQYF.

The V gene is TRBV7-2, the J gene TRBJ2-7; 8 nucleotides align to TRBD2. V trimming: 2 bases; J trimming: 2 bases; junction bases outside the gene matches: 14. Germline loops: CDR1 SGHTA, CDR2 FQGNSA. The CDR3 sequence is 18 residues long. For the CDR3, the DNA is TGTGCCAGCAGCTTACCCGCCGTCGGGGGGGGTTCTCCCTACGAGCAGTACTTC. Translating gives CASSLPAVGGGSPYEQYF.

This chain connects TRBV19 to TRBJ2-7; D possibly corresponds to TRBD2 (5 bases). V lost 7 bases and J 0 bases, leaving 10 bases between the germline ends. The CDR3 spans 13 residues. Germline V CDR1 and CDR2: LNHDA, SQIVND (reference sequence). The CDR3 region is CASKLRDSYEQYF. The CDR3 bases are TGTGCCAGTAAATTGAGGGACTCCTACGAGCAGTACTTC.

The chain couples TRBV7-9 to TRBJ2-3; 12 bases are a match to TRBD2. The CDR3 is made up of 15 amino acids. Germline CDR1 is SEHNR and CDR2 is FQNEAQ (reference sequence). The ends lost 4 bases at V and 5 bases at J; junction bases unmatched: 4. The CDR3 spells CASSSSGGAGDTQYF. The CDR3 DNA follows: TGTGCCAGCAGCTCTAGCGGGGGGGCTGGAGATACGCAGTATTTT.